This T cell receptor (beta chain) was observed in a study of T-cell reconstitution after alpha-beta-depleted transplantation in children. The TCRbeta library was prepared with unique molecular identifiers. TCRdb recomputed calls from the PCR reads with MiXCR, one row per CDR3 protein. The sample has approximately 85,000 distinct CDR3 sequences, 13% to 15% seen once. Many counts were recorded for this clonotype. CDR3 length: 12 amino acids. Looked up from germline, CDR1 is SGDLS and CDR2 is YYNGEE. V gave up 3 bases and J gave up 7 bases; unmatched junction bases: 4. Source: PBMCs, mostly from graft donor cells, taken 180 days after TCRalphabeta/CD19-depleted stem cell transplant. The chain joins TRBV9 to TRBJ2-7; TRBD2 aligns across 7 bases. The sequence came from a male patient aged 2 to 9 who had a stem cell transplant for acute lymphoblastic leukemia, so the T cells may come from the graft donor. The CDR3 protein is CASSAAAGEQYF. The CDR3 DNA is TGTGCCAGCAGCGCAGCAGCGGGAGAGCAGTACTTC.